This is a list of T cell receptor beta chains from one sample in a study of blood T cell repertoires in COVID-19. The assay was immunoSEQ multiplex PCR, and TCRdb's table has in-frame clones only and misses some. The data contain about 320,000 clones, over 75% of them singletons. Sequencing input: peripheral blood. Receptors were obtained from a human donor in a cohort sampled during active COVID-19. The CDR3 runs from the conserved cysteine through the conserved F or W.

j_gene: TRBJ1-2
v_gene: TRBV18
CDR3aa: CASSPIGRSNYGYTF

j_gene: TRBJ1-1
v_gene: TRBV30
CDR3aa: CAWSTGPNTEAFF

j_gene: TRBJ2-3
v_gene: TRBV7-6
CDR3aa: CASSNRDRADTQYF

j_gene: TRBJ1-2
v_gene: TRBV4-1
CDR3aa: CASSQVRTGLNYGYTF

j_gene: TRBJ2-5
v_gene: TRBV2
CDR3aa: CASSDLGRETQYF

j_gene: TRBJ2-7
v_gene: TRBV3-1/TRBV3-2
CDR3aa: CASSQVGRGLGEQYF

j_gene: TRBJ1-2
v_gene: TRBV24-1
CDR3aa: CATSEGDHERLRGYTF

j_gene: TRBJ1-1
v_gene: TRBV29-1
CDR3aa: CSVPSLQGQEAFF

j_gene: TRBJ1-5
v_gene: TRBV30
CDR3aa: CAWQTGKNQPQHF

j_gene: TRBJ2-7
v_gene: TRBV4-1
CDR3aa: CASSQAETGGYEQYF

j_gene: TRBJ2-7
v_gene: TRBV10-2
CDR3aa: CASSHRGPLFYEQYF

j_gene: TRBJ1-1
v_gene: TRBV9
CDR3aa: CASSRGVPTEAFF

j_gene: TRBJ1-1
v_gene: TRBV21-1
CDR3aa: CASSRPGQAGIEAFF

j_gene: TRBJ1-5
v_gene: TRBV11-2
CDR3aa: CASSLEAGIEPQHF

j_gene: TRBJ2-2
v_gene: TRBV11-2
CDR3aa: CASSFIRSTGELFF

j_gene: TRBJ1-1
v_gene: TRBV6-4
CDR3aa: CASRLARNTEAFF

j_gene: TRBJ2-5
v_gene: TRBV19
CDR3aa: CASSILQGGLETQYF

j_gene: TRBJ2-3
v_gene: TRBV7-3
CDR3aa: CASSSYRLAGETDTQYF

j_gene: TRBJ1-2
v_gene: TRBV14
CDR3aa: CASSQGRQGINYGYTF

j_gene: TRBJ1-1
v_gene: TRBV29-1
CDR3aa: CSVDRSSMNTEAFF

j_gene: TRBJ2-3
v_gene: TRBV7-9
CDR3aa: CASSLVQNTQYF

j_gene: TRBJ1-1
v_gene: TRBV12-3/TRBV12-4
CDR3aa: CASSPQENTEAFF

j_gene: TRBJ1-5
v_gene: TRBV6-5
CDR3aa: CASSASASNQPQHF

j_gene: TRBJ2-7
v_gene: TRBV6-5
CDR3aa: CASSLTSYEQYF

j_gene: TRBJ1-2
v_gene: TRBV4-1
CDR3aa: CASSQKDRGINYGYTF

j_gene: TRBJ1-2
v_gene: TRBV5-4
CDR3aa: CASSLPGQGFQYGYTF

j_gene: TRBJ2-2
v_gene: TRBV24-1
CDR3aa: CATSDSYRGNTGELFF

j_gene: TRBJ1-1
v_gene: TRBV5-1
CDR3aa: CASSLGGNTEAFF

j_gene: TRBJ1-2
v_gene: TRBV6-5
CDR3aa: CASSYSEGLGGYTF

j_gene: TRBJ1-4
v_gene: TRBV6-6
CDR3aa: CASSYSFSNEKLFF

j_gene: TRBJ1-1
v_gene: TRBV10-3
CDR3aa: CAISELRVNTEAFF

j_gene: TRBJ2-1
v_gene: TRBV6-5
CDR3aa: CARRAGGGGANEQFF

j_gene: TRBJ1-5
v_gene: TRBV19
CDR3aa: CASNTGTSNQPQHF

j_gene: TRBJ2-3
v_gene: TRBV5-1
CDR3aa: CASGVSGVGDTQYF

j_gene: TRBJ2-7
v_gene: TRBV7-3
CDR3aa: CASSSYPGTSANEQYF

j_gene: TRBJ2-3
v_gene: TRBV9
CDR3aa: CASSVATVRGGKDTQYF

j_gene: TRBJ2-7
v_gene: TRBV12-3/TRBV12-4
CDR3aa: CASSGGVSYEQYF

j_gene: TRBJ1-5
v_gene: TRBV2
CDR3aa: CASTLTGLDQPQHF

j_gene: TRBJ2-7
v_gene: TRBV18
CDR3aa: CASSPPTYEQYF

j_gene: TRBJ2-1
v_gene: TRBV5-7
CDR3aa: CASSNEELKLAGEAEQFF

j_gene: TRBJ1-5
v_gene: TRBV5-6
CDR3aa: CASSSRPDQPQHF

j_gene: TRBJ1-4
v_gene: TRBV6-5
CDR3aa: CASSSGATNEKLFF

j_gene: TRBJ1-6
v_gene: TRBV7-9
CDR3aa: CASSLQGWSPLHF

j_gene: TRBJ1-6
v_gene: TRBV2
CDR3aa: CASTGPDSYNSPLHF

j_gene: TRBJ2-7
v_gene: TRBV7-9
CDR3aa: CASSHSTGRNEQYF

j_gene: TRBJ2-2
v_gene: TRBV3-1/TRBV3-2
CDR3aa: CASSQVLITGELFF

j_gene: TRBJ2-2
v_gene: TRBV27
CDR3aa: CASSKRRNTGELFF

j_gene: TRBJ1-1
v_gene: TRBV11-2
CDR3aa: CASSLARDRFGEAFF

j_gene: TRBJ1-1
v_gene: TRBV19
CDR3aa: CASSWSRYTEAFF

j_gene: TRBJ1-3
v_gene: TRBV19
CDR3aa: CASSIYGFRGAGNTIYF

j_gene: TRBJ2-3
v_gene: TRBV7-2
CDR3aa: CASSLARSSGGARSTDTQYF

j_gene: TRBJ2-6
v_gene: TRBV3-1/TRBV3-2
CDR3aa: CASSPRGQSSGANVLTF

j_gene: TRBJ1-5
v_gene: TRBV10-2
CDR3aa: CASRGTGAANQPQHF